This record concerns one TCR beta chain sequence. Its antigen is not known. The CDR3 extends over 14 amino acids. The ends were cut back, 4 bases at V and 4 bases at J, with 14 bases in the middle. From germline, CDR1 is MNHEY and CDR2 SVGAGI. The data were obtained in a study of shared clonotypes between healthy human individuals. Study observations and caveats: At large depth, rarefaction still showed sorted-subset sequencing to be incomplete. Only blood was sampled; tissue repertoires likely differ.

Data came from immunoSEQ multiplex PCR; TCRdb stores just in-frame clones and leaves some out. This table holds more than 1.2 million clones, roughly 98.5% found once. Sequences were obtained from naive CD4+ T cells sorted from blood. Specified subset: CD45RA+ positively selected. The TCR comes from a man aged 25-40 years in good health. The chain recombines TRBV6-5 with TRBJ2-7; tentative D call: TRBD1 (5 bases). The CDR3 sequence is CASSSTVGRYEQYF. DNA of the CDR3: TGTGCCAGCAGTTCCACGGTGGGGCGGTACGAGCAGTACTTC.